A single sample is the source of the 29 T cell receptor beta chains below, sequenced in a study of blood T cell repertoires in COVID-19. Data came from immunoSEQ multiplex PCR; TCRdb stores just in-frame clones and leaves some out. This table holds approximately 70,000 clones, 75% to 95% found once. What was sequenced was peripheral blood. All receptors derive from a human donor with active COVID-19. The donor label of this sample is uncertain.

The chain combines TRBV5-1 with TRBJ1-4; 10 bases are shared with TRBD1. V gave up 4 bases and J gave up 2 bases; unmatched junction bases: 11. The CDR3 is made up of 18 amino acids. Looked up from germline, CDR1 is SGHRS and CDR2 is YFSETQ. CDR3 sequence reads: CASSPRGQGFSTNEKLFF. In DNA, the CDR3 is TGCGCCAGCAGCCCTCGGGGACAGGGGTTTTCCACTAATGAAAAACTGTTTTTT.

The chain is built from TRBV3-1 (or the pseudogene TRBV3-2) and TRBJ2-7, with TRBD2 as a possible D gene (7 bases). The germline V and J ends were trimmed by 1 base and 1 base, with 14 bases remaining between them. This CDR3 region has 16 residues. Germline assignment: CDR1 LGHDT and CDR2 YNNKEL (reference sequence). The DNA of the CDR3 is TGTGCCAGCAGCCAAGTGGGGGGGGGCGAGTCCTACGAGCAGTACTTC. It is translated as CASSQVGGGESYEQYF.

The CDR3: CASSPGTGYEQYF. DNA of the CDR3: TGTGCCAGCAGTCCCGGGACAGGGTACGAGCAGTACTTC. The chain carries TRBV6-2 or TRBV6-3 and TRBJ2-7; 9 bases line up with TRBD1. Germline CDR1 and CDR2: MNHEY and SVGEGT. V trimming: 5 bases; J trimming: 4 bases; junction bases outside the gene matches: 3. The CDR3 is 13 amino acids.

The CDR3, as DNA: TGTGCCAGTAGTATACGGGTGGAGAATGAGCAGTTCTTC. This encodes CASSIRVENEQFF. This chain connects TRBV19 to TRBJ2-1; D not resolved. Trimming shortened V by 2 bases and J by 7 bases, and 9 bases separated the two germline ends. This CDR3 has 13 amino acids. Per the germline V gene, CDR1 is LNHDA and CDR2 is SQIVND (reference sequence). Full variable domain (remainder filled in from reference TRBV19 and TRBJ2-1): DGGITQSPKYLFRKEGQNVTLSCEQNLNHDAMYWYRQDPGQGLRLIYYSQIVNDFQKGDIAEGYSVSREKKESFPLTVTSAQKNPTAFYLCASSIRVENEQFFGPGTRLTVL.

The V gene is TRBV9, the J gene TRBJ2-2; 8 positions agree with TRBD2. The CDR3 is 18 amino acids. Germline V gene lookup returns CDR1 SGDLS and CDR2 YYNGEE. V shed 0 bases and J 2 bases; nucleotides not matched to a gene: 9. The CDR3 sequence: CASSVERGLAANTGELFF. DNA of the CDR3: TGTGCCAGCAGCGTAGAGCGCGGACTAGCCGCCAACACCGGGGAGCTGTTTTTT.

The rearrangement links TRBV28 to TRBJ1-1, with 8 bases matching TRBD1. J gave up 5 bases and V 6 bases, and 14 bases lay outside the gene matches. The germline V gene encodes CDR1 MDHEN and CDR2 SYDVKM. The CDR3 covers 16 residues. CDR3 coding DNA: TGTGCCAGCAGGTCAACGGACAGGGTGGAATCAACTGAAGCTTTCTTT. It codes for CASRSTDRVESTEAFF.

This clone was observed a few times. The chain combines TRBV6-5 with TRBJ1-2, with 8 positions matching TRBD1. The CDR3 runs 13 residues. Per the germline V gene, CDR1 is MNHEY and CDR2 is SVGAGI. V shed 4 bases, J shed 6 bases, and the junction held 4 bases outside the gene matches. CDR3 coding DNA: TGTGCCAGCAGTTTCGGACAGGGCCATGGCTACACCTTC. This gives the protein CASSFGQGHGYTF.

This chain connects TRBV10-1 to TRBJ2-1; 10 nucleotides line up with TRBD2. Trimming removed 10 bases from V and 5 bases from J; junction bases left unmatched: 5. The germline V gene has CDR1 WNHNN and CDR2 SYGVQD (reference sequence). This CDR3 has 13 amino acids. CDR3 coding DNA: TGCGCCATCCCAGCGGGGGGGAACAATGAGCAGTTCTTC. Residues: CAIPAGGNNEQFF.

V gene TRBV28 combines with J gene TRBJ1-6; 9 bases are shared with TRBD1. This CDR3 spans 15 amino acids. The germline V gene has CDR1 MDHEN and CDR2 SYDVKM. V lost 6 bases to trimming and J lost 6 bases; unmatched junction nucleotides: 6. CDR3 nucleotides: TGTGCCAGCAGACCCACAGGGGGCAGTAATTCACCCCTCCACTTT. Its translation: CASRPTGGSNSPLHF.

The chain joins TRBV9 to TRBJ2-3; the match to TRBD2 covers 7 bases. The germline V gene has CDR1 SGDLS and CDR2 YYNGEE. The CDR3 extends over 16 amino acids. Losses at the gene ends were 0 bases for V and 4 bases for J; bases not matched to a gene: 8. CDR3 bases: TGTGCCAGCAGCGTAGGGGCGGGAGTTAGAGCAGATACGCAGTATTTT. The encoded protein is CASSVGAGVRADTQYF.

The V and J genes are TRBV7-2 and TRBJ2-3; 14 bases are a match to TRBD2. V lost 6 bases to trimming and J lost 5 bases; unmatched junction nucleotides: 7. This CDR3 comprises 16 residues. Germline V CDR1 and CDR2: SGHTA, FQGNSA. CDR3 DNA sequence: TGTGCCAGCAGTCGCGGACTAGCGGGAGGACGAGATACGCAGTATTTT. It is translated as CASSRGLAGGRDTQYF.

This clone turned up a few times. The J gene is TRBJ2-2, the V gene TRBV9, with TRBD1 matching 8 bases. This CDR3 has 14 amino acids. CDR1 is SGDLS, CDR2 YYNGEE, per germline. J lost 1 base, V lost 6 bases, and 2 bases had no gene match. CDR3 coding DNA: TGTGCCAGCATGGGACAGGAGAACACCGGGGAGCTGTTTTTT. Its translation is CASMGQENTGELFF.

The gene calls are TRBV28 and TRBJ2-1, with a weak D call TRBD1 (5 bases). This CDR3 contains 15 residues. Germline assignment: CDR1 MDHEN and CDR2 SYDVKM. V lost 6 bases to trimming and J lost 7 bases, with 19 bases between them. CDR3 nucleotides: TGTGCCAGCAGCATAGGGGCCAACCGGCGGAATGAGCAGTTCTTC. This codes for CASSIGANRRNEQFF.

The chain uses TRBV3-1 (or the pseudogene TRBV3-2) and TRBJ2-1, with TRBD2 matching over 11 bases. Germline lookup yields CDR1 LGHDT and CDR2 YNNKEL (reference sequence). The V gene end was trimmed by 5 bases and the J gene end by 1 base; junction bases not matched to a gene: 4. The length of the CDR3 is 16 residues. CDR3 sequence: CASSYSSGGSYNEQFF. Here the CDR3 DNA reads TGTGCCAGCAGCTATTCTAGCGGGGGGTCCTACAATGAGCAGTTCTTC.

The rearrangement links TRBV25-1 to TRBJ2-1, with a possible D match to TRBD2 (5 bases). The germline V and J ends were trimmed by 6 bases and 0 bases, with 15 bases remaining between them. This CDR3 is 16 amino acids long. The germline CDR1 and CDR2 sequences are MGHDK and SYGVNS. The CDR3 region has the DNA TGTGCCAGCAGCCCGACGGGGAAAAGCTCCTACAATGAGCAGTTCTTC. It is translated as CASSPTGKSSYNEQFF.

The V call is TRBV28, the J call TRBJ1-5; possible D gene TRBD1, 6 bases. The CDR3 sequence is 15 residues long. Trimming left V 4 bases short and J 2 bases short, with 12 bases between. Germline assignment: CDR1 MDHEN and CDR2 SYDVKM. The CDR3 DNA follows: TGTGCCAGCAGTTCAGGGGTGGGGGGCAATCAGCCCCAGCATTTT. The encoded protein is CASSSGVGGNQPQHF.

The chain has TRBV3-1 (or the pseudogene TRBV3-2) and TRBJ2-2, with D possibly being TRBD1 (7 bases). The germline V gene has CDR1 LGHDT and CDR2 YNNKEL (reference sequence). This CDR3 region has 16 residues. Trimming pared 0 bases from V and 4 bases from J, leaving 12 bases between. CDR3 in amino acids: CASSQDGGDSTGELFF. In nucleotides, the CDR3 is TGTGCCAGCAGCCAAGATGGCGGGGACAGCACCGGGGAGCTGTTTTTT.

This chain uses TRBV6-5 with TRBJ2-3, with D possibly TRBD2 on 6 matching bases. Germline CDR1 and CDR2: MNHEY and SVGAGI. V was trimmed by 8 bases and J by 3 bases, leaving 15 bases between them. This CDR3 is built from 14 residues. CDR3 nucleotide sequence: TGTGCCAGCGGAGGAGGGAGCCCGACAGATACGCAGTATTTT. It yields the protein CASGGGSPTDTQYF.

The V and J genes are TRBV5-5 and TRBJ2-7; 7 bases agree with TRBD1. Germline values: CDR1 SGHKS, CDR2 YYEKEE (reference sequence). The CDR3 runs 13 residues. V was pared by 3 bases and J by 3 bases, with 3 bases of the junction left unmatched. The CDR3 sequence: CASSSGTDYEQYF. CDR3 nucleotides: TGTGCCAGCAGCTCCGGGACAGACTACGAGCAGTACTTC.

This chain joins TRBV18 and TRBJ1-5, with D unclear. CDR3 size: 13 residues. The V end lost 3 bases, the J end lost 5 bases, and 8 bases lay between the germline ends. Germline lookup yields CDR1 KGHSH and CDR2 LQKENI. The CDR3 is CASSPGSDQPQHF. The DNA of the CDR3 is TGTGCCAGCTCACCGGGGAGTGATCAGCCCCAGCATTTT.

V is TRBV4-1 and J is TRBJ2-5; TRBD2 matches at 11 bases. There are 15 residues in the CDR3. Trimming removed 3 bases from V and 2 bases from J; junction bases left unmatched: 2. Germline assignment: CDR1 MGHRA and CDR2 YSYEKL. The CDR3 loop is CASSHGTSGQETQYF. In DNA form, the CDR3 reads TGCGCCAGCAGCCACGGGACTAGCGGACAAGAGACCCAGTACTTC.

The gene calls are TRBV27 and TRBJ1-5; D is unresolved. CDR3 length: 13 amino acids. V lost 2 bases and J lost 4, with 6 bases in between. The germline CDR1 and CDR2 sequences are MNHEY and SMNVEV (reference sequence). The CDR3 sequence is CASSLTGNQPQHF. The DNA of the CDR3 is TGTGCCAGCAGTTTAACCGGGAATCAGCCCCAGCATTTT.

The J gene is TRBJ1-6, the V gene TRBV30; no clear D gene. V lost 4 bases, J lost 7 bases, and 8 bases lay in between. This CDR3 has 12 residues. Germline lookup yields CDR1 GTSNPN and CDR2 SVGIG (reference sequence). The CDR3 region is CAWNKQNSPLHF. The CDR3 nucleotides are TGTGCCTGGAACAAACAGAATTCACCCCTCCACTTT.

In its sample, this clone was seen once. CDR3 sequence (DNA): TGTGCCAGCAGCCCACTACTAGCGACCCGCACAGATACGCAGTATTTT. Translating it yields CASSPLLATRTDTQYF. This rearrangement joins TRBV14 to TRBJ2-3; TRBD2 matches at 7 bases. Germline CDR1 and CDR2: SGHDN and FVKESK. The length of the CDR3 is 16 residues. Trimming removed 4 bases from V and 1 base from J; junction bases left unmatched: 8.

The V gene is TRBV5-5, the J gene TRBJ2-2; 11 bases align to TRBD2. V lost 5 bases and J lost 3; bases outside the gene matches: 6. The germline V gene has CDR1 SGHKS and CDR2 YYEKEE (reference sequence). This CDR3 has 16 residues. The CDR3 here is CASRYLAGGDTGELFF. For the CDR3, the DNA is TGTGCCAGCAGATACTTAGCGGGAGGGGACACCGGGGAGCTGTTTTTT.

This chain connects TRBV27 to TRBJ1-1, with unresolved D. From germline, CDR1 is MNHEY and CDR2 SMNVEV (reference sequence). This CDR3 is 13 amino acids long. Deletions cut 5 bases from V and 1 base from J, with 8 bases between. CDR3 sequence: CASSARQNTEAFF. CDR3 DNA: TGTGCCAGCAGTGCCAGGCAGAACACTGAAGCTTTCTTT.

The chain uses TRBV28 and TRBJ1-1; 7 positions agree with TRBD1. The CDR3 consists of 14 residues. Losses at the gene ends were 6 bases for V and 0 bases for J; bases not matched to a gene: 4. CDR1 MDHEN and CDR2 SYDVKM come from the germline V gene. The DNA for the CDR3 is TGTGCCAGCAGCACGGGACAGTTGAACACTGAAGCTTTCTTT. Translation gives CASSTGQLNTEAFF.

The CDR3 loop reads CASSRGGDEKLFF. The DNA for the CDR3 is TGTGCCAGCAGCCGGGGGGGGGATGAAAAACTGTTTTTT. The V and J genes are TRBV6-5 and TRBJ1-4; D is perhaps TRBD1 (5 bases). The CDR3 has 13 amino acids. Trimming stripped 6 bases from V and 6 bases from J, with 11 bases between. Germline CDR1 reads MNHEY; CDR2 reads SVGAGI.

The chain recombines TRBV5-6 with TRBJ2-2; the match to TRBD2 covers 13 bases. CDR3 length: 16 residues. V gave up 5 bases and J gave up 5 bases; unmatched junction bases: 6. Germline V gene sequence: CDR1 SGHDT, CDR2 YYEEEE. The DNA for the CDR3 is TGTGCCAGCAGTCGCCCGGGACTAGCGGGAACCGGGGAGCTGTTTTTT. Protein product: CASSRPGLAGTGELFF. The full variable domain, completed using reference TRBV5-6 and TRBJ2-2, is DAGVTQSPTHLIKTRGQQVTLRCSPKSGHDTVSWYQQALGQGPQFIFQYYEEEERQRGNFPDRFSGHQFPNYSSELNVNALLLGDSALYLCASSRPGLAGTGELFFGEGSRLTVL.